Below, 22 T cell receptor beta chains from the same sample are listed, as sequenced in a study of T cells after yellow fever vaccination. TCRdb reprocessed the 5' RACE reads with MiXCR, giving one entry per CDR3 protein. The table has a few hundred thousand distinct CDR3 sequences, roughly 4.3% seen once. The sample in question was PBMCs, obtained 15 days after the yellow fever booster vaccination. Receptor source: a man aged 18 to 29 who received the YFV17D yellow fever vaccine.

The V and J genes are TRBV12-3 or TRBV12-4 and TRBJ2-2; TRBD2 matches at 7 bases. There are 15 residues in the CDR3. V lost 5 bases to trimming and J lost 4 bases; unmatched junction nucleotides: 7. CDR3 coding DNA: TGTGCCAGCAGTCCCCCCCGCGGGGGCACCGGGGAGCTGTTTTTT. It translates to CASSPPRGGTGELFF.

This rearrangement joins TRBV5-1 to TRBJ2-7; D ambiguous. CDR1 is SGHRS and CDR2 is YFSETQ in the germline V gene. CDR3 length equals 12 residues. The V and J ends lost 0 bases and 3 bases respectively, with 4 bases between them. This CDR3 reads CASSLASYEQYV. In DNA, the CDR3 is TGCGCCAGCAGCTTGGCGAGCTACGAGCAGTACGTC.

This clonotype was counted only a few times. The chain joins TRBV27 to TRBJ2-7; D ambiguous. The CDR3 contains 13 residues. Germline values: CDR1 MNHEY, CDR2 SMNVEV (reference sequence). Trimming left V 0 bases short and J 5 bases short, with 8 bases between. For the CDR3, the DNA is TGTGCCAGCAGTTTATCCGGCAGGAACGAGCAGTACGTC. Translation: CASSLSGRNEQYV.

This clonotype was seen only a few times. The rearrangement links TRBV27 to TRBJ1-5; possible D gene TRBD1, 5 bases. Trimming shortened V by 5 bases and J by 6 bases, and 11 bases separated the two germline ends. The CDR3 is 13 amino acids. Germline V gives CDR1 MNHEY, CDR2 SMNVEV (reference sequence). CDR3 in amino acids: CASSAGVLQPQHF. For the CDR3, the DNA is TGTGCCAGCAGTGCGGGGGTCCTTCAGCCCCAGCATTTT.

This rearrangement joins TRBV20-1 to TRBJ1-2; 12 bases are shared with TRBD1. The ends lost 6 bases at V and 6 bases at J; junction bases unmatched: 8. The CDR3 consists of 14 residues. Germline values: CDR1 DFQATT, CDR2 SNEGSKA (reference sequence). The CDR3 DNA is TGCAGTGCGCAACAACGGGACAGGGGGCATGGCTACACCTTC. It yields the protein CSAQQRDRGHGYTF.

This clonotype has a count of ten or more. The chain joins TRBV18 to TRBJ2-3; D may be TRBD1 (5 bases). CDR3 size: 15 residues. The germline V and J ends were trimmed by 1 base and 1 base, with 9 bases remaining between them. Germline CDR1 KGHSH, CDR2 LQKENI. DNA for the CDR3: TGTGCCAGCTCACCACAGGGGTCAGGCACAGATACGCAGTATTTT. This sequence encodes CASSPQGSGTDTQYF.

The J gene is TRBJ1-1, the V gene TRBV5-1; 7 bases are shared with TRBD1. The V gene end was trimmed by 4 bases and the J gene end by 6 bases; junction bases not matched to a gene: 9. Germline CDR1 reads SGHRS; CDR2 reads YFSETQ. The CDR3 is made up of 14 amino acids. CDR3 loop: CASSDYRGSSEAFF. The CDR3 nucleotides read TGCGCCAGCAGCGACTACAGGGGCAGCTCTGAAGCTTTCTTT.

At least ten counts were recorded for this clonotype. This rearrangement joins TRBV5-1 to TRBJ2-1; D possibly corresponds to TRBD2 (6 bases). Germline CDR1 SGHRS, CDR2 YFSETQ. With 0 bases removed from V and 4 bases from J, the gap between germline ends came to 14 bases. The CDR3 runs to 16 residues. In nucleotides, the CDR3 is TGCGCCAGCAGCTTGGATCGGCGGGGCCTGTACAATGAGCAGTTCTTC. Protein: CASSLDRRGLYNEQFF.

This clonotype has a handful of counts. CDR3 nucleotides: TGTGCCAGCAGCCAAGGTACACGACGGGATGAGCAGTTCTTC. Protein: CASSQGTRRDEQFF. The V and J genes are TRBV3-1 and TRBJ2-1; no firm D call. From germline, CDR1 is LGHDT and CDR2 YNNKEL (reference sequence). This CDR3 comprises 14 residues. The V and J ends lost 1 base and 8 bases respectively, with 12 bases between them.

This clonotype has at least ten counts. The chain uses TRBV5-5 and TRBJ1-5; a weak D match, TRBD1 (6 bases). This CDR3 comprises 14 residues. CDR1 is SGHKS and CDR2 is YYEKEE in the germline V gene (reference sequence). V was clipped by 4 bases and J by 1 base, with 9 bases between them. For the CDR3, the DNA is TGTGCCAGCAGCCGAGACAGGAGCAATCAGCCCCAGCATTTT. Its translation is CASSRDRSNQPQHF.

The table lists this clonotype with a few counts. The chain joins TRBV29-1 to TRBJ2-3, with TRBD2 identical over 13 bases. The germline gives CDR1 SQVTM, CDR2 ANQGSEA. Trimming cost V 7 bases and J 4 bases; bases outside gene matches: 8. The CDR3 sequence is 15 residues long. The CDR3 spells CSGRTSGGVSDTQYF. CDR3 in DNA: TGCAGCGGCCGTACTAGCGGGGGGGTCTCAGATACGCAGTATTTT.

This clonotype has a handful of counts. CDR3 DNA: TGCGCCAGCAGTTCCGGGACAGTGGCAACCTACGAGCAGTACTTC. Translated: CASSSGTVATYEQYF. This sequence joins TRBV5-1 and TRBJ2-7; 7 bases fit TRBD1. This CDR3 spans 15 amino acids. In germline, CDR1 is SGHRS, CDR2 YFSETQ. With 5 bases clipped from V and 2 bases from J, the junction kept 10 bases outside the gene matches.

The table lists this clonotype with many counts. V usage is TRBV27 and J usage is TRBJ1-4; D gene unclear. The CDR3 covers 13 residues. Germline V gives CDR1 MNHEY, CDR2 SMNVEV (reference sequence). V lost 4 bases and J lost 8, with 11 bases in between. CDR3 sequence reads: CASSSFLGEKLFF. CDR3 sequence (DNA): TGTGCCAGCAGTTCTTTCCTAGGGGAAAAACTGTTTTTT.

This clonotype turned up a few times. V is TRBV2 and J is TRBJ2-6; no definite D call. Trimming shortened V by 1 base and J by 2 bases, and 6 bases separated the two germline ends. CDR3 length equals 15 residues. Germline V gene sequence: CDR1 SNHLY, CDR2 FYNNEI. Written as DNA, the CDR3 is TGTGCCAGCAGTGAAGTTGGTGCTGGGGCCAACGTCCTGACTTTC. Translating it yields CASSEVGAGANVLTF.

This clonotype has just a few counts. The chain links TRBV5-5 to TRBJ1-5; TRBD1 matches at 7 bases. The germline gives CDR1 SGHKS, CDR2 YYEKEE (reference sequence). This CDR3 is 15 amino acids long. Trimming took 3 bases from V and 3 from J; bases not matched to a gene: 6. CDR3 sequence (DNA): TGTGCCAGCAGCTCGACAGGGAGTACCAATCAGCCCCAGCATTTT. It translates to CASSSTGSTNQPQHF.

In this sample, this clonotype turned up many times. The chain is built from TRBV6-1 and TRBJ2-7; a weak D match, TRBD1 (7 bases). CDR1 and CDR2 from the germline V gene are MNHNS and SASEGT. The length of the CDR3 is 14 residues. V lost 0 bases and J 3 bases, leaving 9 bases between the germline ends. CDR3 sequence reads: CASSEAQGGYEQYF. CDR3 nucleotides: TGTGCCAGCAGTGAAGCTCAGGGGGGCTACGAGCAGTACTTC.

This clonotype came up a few times. The J gene is TRBJ2-1, the V gene TRBV6-2 or TRBV6-3; D is possibly TRBD2 (6 bases). The CDR3 length is 16 residues. Germline CDR1 reads MNHEY; CDR2 reads SVGEGT. Trimming pared 2 bases from V and 4 bases from J, leaving 15 bases between. CDR3 sequence reads: CASSYVRRRVYNEQFF. CDR3 coding DNA: TGTGCCAGCAGTTACGTGCGTAGGAGGGTTTACAATGAGCAGTTCTTC.

This clonotype appeared a few times. This sequence joins TRBV3-1 and TRBJ1-1; tentative D call: TRBD1 (5 bases). V was pared by 1 base and J by 1 base, with 10 bases between. Germline assignment: CDR1 LGHDT and CDR2 YNNKEL (reference sequence). This CDR3 spans 15 amino acids. CDR3 coding DNA: TGTGCCAGCAGCCAAGTATTTGACAGGAACACTGAAGCTTTCTTT. This codes for CASSQVFDRNTEAFF. Full variable domain (rest looked up from reference TRBV3-1 and TRBJ1-1): DTAVSQTPKYLVTQMGNDKSIKCEQNLGHDTMYWYKQDSKKFLKIMFSYNNKELIINETVPNRFSPKSPDKAHLNLHINSLELGDSAVYFCASSQVFDRNTEAFFGQGTRLTVV.

There are a few counts of this clonotype. This sequence joins TRBV4-1 and TRBJ2-7; D is ambiguous. The CDR3 totals 17 residues. Trimming removed 0 bases at V and 2 bases at J, with 17 bases between. CDR1 MGHRA and CDR2 YSYEKL come from the germline V gene. The CDR3 region is CASSQEKDGLRTYEQYF. The CDR3 DNA sequence: TGCGCCAGCAGCCAAGAAAAGGACGGATTACGGACCTACGAGCAGTACTTC.

This clonotype was recorded a few times. V is TRBV7-9 and J is TRBJ1-1, with TRBD1 as a possible D gene (5 bases). V was cut by 2 bases and J by 4 bases, with 11 bases left in between. The CDR3 consists of 14 residues. Germline V gene data show CDR1 as SEHNR and CDR2 as FQNEAQ (reference sequence). The CDR3 nucleotides are TGTGCCAGCAGCTTAAGTCAGGGAAGCACTGAAGCTTTCTTT. Translation gives CASSLSQGSTEAFF.

This sequence joins TRBV20-1 and TRBJ1-5, with D perhaps matching TRBD1 (6 bases). The V and J ends lost 3 bases and 2 bases respectively, with 17 bases between them. The CDR3 is 16 amino acids. Germline CDR1 is DFQATT and CDR2 is SNEGSKA (reference sequence). The CDR3 sequence is CSASQRGGGGNQPQHF. DNA of the CDR3: TGCAGTGCTAGTCAGCGTGGGGGCGGGGGCAATCAGCCCCAGCATTTT.

The rearrangement links TRBV4-3 to TRBJ2-2; no clear D gene. V lost 0 bases and J lost 0, with 14 bases in between. Germline V CDR1 and CDR2: LGHNA, YSLEER. The CDR3 is 18 residues long. The CDR3 nucleotides read TGCGCCAGCAGCCAAGAGTCCGCCCTCGCCACGAACACCGGGGAGCTGTTTTTT. It encodes CASSQESALATNTGELFF.